Listed below are T cell receptor beta chains from one sample, sequenced in a study of blood T cell repertoires in COVID-19. TCRdb's table, derived via immunoSEQ multiplex PCR, lists solely in-frame clones and lacks some. The sample contains hundreds of thousands of clones, approximately 83% of which appear only once. Sample: peripheral blood. These TCRs come from a woman aged 40 to 55 with active or convalescent COVID-19. Both conserved end residues are part of each CDR3. A D gene is named only where the DNA matches it firmly. Size tells how often a clone was seen (once, few, many) or the class of an expanded clone, and some rows leave it out.

j_gene | v_gene | d_gene | abundance | CDR3aa
TRBJ2-7 | TRBV7-2 | . | . | CASSLIRGEQYF
TRBJ2-3 | TRBV6-5 | TRBD1 | . | CASSYDRVTDTQYF
TRBJ2-7 | TRBV7-9 | TRBD1 | . | CASSPRGGQGTYEQYF
TRBJ1-1 | TRBV11-3 | . | . | CASSLGQADTEAFF
TRBJ1-6 | TRBV28 | . | once | CASSRYSPLHF
TRBJ1-2 | TRBV28 | TRBD1 | . | CASSSPGTGGGGANYGYTF
TRBJ1-6 | TRBV18 | TRBD1 | . | CASSPTGDRGGSPLHF
TRBJ2-7 | TRBV11-3 | TRBD2 | . | CASSLGLAGALYEQYF
TRBJ1-2 | TRBV28 | TRBD1 | . | CASSPFGTGGGGYTF
TRBJ1-2 | TRBV28 | TRBD1 | . | CASSLPGTGRGYTF
TRBJ2-3 | TRBV27 | TRBD2 | once | CASSPLGGRGADTQYF
TRBJ1-1 | TRBV30 | . | . | CAWSVGTGYTEAFF
TRBJ2-2 | TRBV3-1/TRBV3-2 | . | . | CASSSQGTNTGELFF
TRBJ2-5 | TRBV29-1 | . | . | CSVDPTLSGGETQYF
TRBJ2-7 | TRBV2 | . | . | CASSGQGNLNEQYF
TRBJ2-3 | TRBV2 | TRBD2 | . | CASSEMGREGDTQYF
TRBJ1-6 | TRBV10-3 | . | . | CAISPSGGENSPLHF
TRBJ1-2 | TRBV9 | . | . | CASSGLRGHFITNYGYTF
TRBJ1-1 | TRBV30 | TRBD1 | . | CAFPGQSNTEAFF
TRBJ1-4 | TRBV22-1 | . | . | CPGSALGHFATNEKLFF
TRBJ2-1 | TRBV5-1 | TRBD2 | . | CASSWTSGSYEQFF
TRBJ1-1 | TRBV6-5 | . | few | CASSSRGSDTEAFF
TRBJ1-2 | TRBV29-1 | TRBD1 | . | CSVEDLAGGIGYTF
TRBJ2-2 | TRBV24-1 | TRBD1 | . | CATSEWGTGNTGELFF
TRBJ1-1 | TRBV10-3 | . | . | CAISESPGGGPEAFF
TRBJ2-1 | TRBV2 | TRBD2 | . | CASSELAGYNEQFF
TRBJ2-1 | TRBV10-2 | TRBD2 | . | CATGLAGSNEQFF
TRBJ2-7 | TRBV20-1 | TRBD2 | . | CSASHRLAVGYEQYF
TRBJ1-1 | TRBV6-5 | . | once | CASAGTATEAFF
TRBJ1-4 | TRBV6-4 | . | . | CASPSPGKLFF
TRBJ1-2 | TRBV30 | TRBD1 | once | CAWDPGTGTSNYGYTF
TRBJ2-7 | TRBV6-6 | TRBD1 | . | CASSYTGGASYEQYF
TRBJ2-7 | TRBV10-3 | TRBD2 | . | CAISDRGGVIYEQYF
TRBJ2-5 | TRBV20-1 | . | . | CSASDLVERAGGQETQYF
TRBJ1-2 | TRBV5-5 | TRBD1 | . | CASSLTGVYGYTF
TRBJ2-1 | TRBV19 | TRBD2 | . | CASSIYPRLEGTTTYNEQFF
TRBJ1-2 | TRBV5-6 | TRBD1 | . | CASRPGTGNYGYTF
TRBJ2-1 | TRBV5-7 | . | . | CASERDTSPPNEQFF
TRBJ2-6 | TRBV5-1 | . | . | CASSLIPQGSGANVLTF
TRBJ2-1 | TRBV7-2 | . | . | CASSGEARNEQFF
TRBJ2-2 | TRBV7-9 | TRBD2 | few | CASSLNWEGSTGELFF
TRBJ2-7 | TRBV5-3 | . | . | CARSLTDEQYF
TRBJ2-2 | TRBV7-3 | . | . | CASSNRVLAGELFF
TRBJ1-4 | TRBV9 | . | . | CASSPNTNEKLFF
TRBJ2-7 | TRBV19 | TRBD2 | . | CASSTAQLSGSSYEQYF
TRBJ2-1 | TRBV5-1 | . | . | CASSLAGSSYNEQFF
TRBJ1-2 | TRBV10-3 | TRBD1 | . | CAISESTGGALGYGYTF
TRBJ1-1 | TRBV18 | . | . | CASYRQENTEAFF
TRBJ1-3 | TRBV15 | . | . | CATSRDRGTSGNTIYF
TRBJ1-4 | TRBV2 | . | . | CASRDSRTNEKLFF
TRBJ1-6 | TRBV6-5 | . | once | CAAARGNSPLHF
TRBJ2-2 | TRBV5-1 | TRBD1 | . | CASSGQGVTGELFF
TRBJ1-4 | TRBV28 | TRBD1 | . | CASSFQGARNEKLFF
TRBJ2-6 | TRBV28 | . | . | CASSYRAHSGANVLTF